This T cell receptor (beta chain) was captured in a study of CD8 T cells in ankylosing spondylitis. Overall study results and limits: Certain motif variants had earlier appeared in reactive arthritis synovial fluid and blood.

As concerns this clonotype: The target antigen is unknown. Germline and junction disagree at one end, which may indicate a read error.

Germline V gene sequence: CDR1 SEHNR, CDR2 FQNEAQ (reference sequence). CDR3 length equals 15 residues. Each CDR3 protein gets one entry after TCRdb re-called the 5' RACE reads with MiXCR. The repertoire includes around 300,000 distinct CDR3 sequences, more than 20% of them detected once, and roughly 4% sits in the top ten. The clonotype originates from a female donor with ankylosing spondylitis or in good health (not recorded which). The chain joins TRBV7-9 to TRBJ2-7; 8 bases are shared with TRBD2. Sequencing was done on a sample of blood, either unsorted or a sorted T cell fraction (not recorded which). The CDR3 loop reads CAGSFPGTSLYEQYF. DNA for the CDR3: TGTGCCGGCAGCTTCCCCGGGACTAGTCTCTACGAGCAGTACTTC.